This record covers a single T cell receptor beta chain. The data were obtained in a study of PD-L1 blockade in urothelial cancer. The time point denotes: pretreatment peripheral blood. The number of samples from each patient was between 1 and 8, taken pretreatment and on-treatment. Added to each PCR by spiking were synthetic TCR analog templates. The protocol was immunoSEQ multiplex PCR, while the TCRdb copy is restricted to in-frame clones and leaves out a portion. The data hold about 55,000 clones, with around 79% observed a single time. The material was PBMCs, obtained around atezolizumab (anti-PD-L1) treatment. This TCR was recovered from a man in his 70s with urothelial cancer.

The DNA for the CDR3 is TGTGCCAGCAGCCCGAATGTGAGGGCGCAAGAGACCCAGTACTTC. This sequence encodes CASSPNVRAQETQYF. The rearrangement joins TRBV9 to TRBJ2-5; maybe TRBD2 (5 bases). This CDR3 comprises 15 residues. Germline V gene sequence: CDR1 SGDLS, CDR2 YYNGEE. With 4 bases removed from V and 2 bases from J, the gap between germline ends came to 15 bases.